This entry lists 32 T cell receptor beta chains sequenced from one sample in a study of blood T cell repertoires in COVID-19 (dated by TCRdb to between 2020 and 2021). Preparation of the library involved the immunoSEQ multiplex PCR assay. Imported from immuneACCESS, the table was reduced by TCRdb to in-frame sequences with V and J called. These copies leave out some clones; in studies compared against another copy, an unresolved V gene accounts for under half, and the cause of the remainder is not known. The sample includes 150,000 or so clones, with over 80% observed a single time. Around 4.6% of the sample is held by the ten biggest clonotypes. Input material: peripheral blood. The receptor source for this set is a man aged 30 to 45 with COVID-19, enrolled during active disease.

The chain employs TRBV9 and TRBJ1-2, with TRBD1 identical over 8 bases. The CDR3 sequence is 15 residues long. The germline V gene encodes CDR1 SGDLS and CDR2 YYNGEE. V trimming: 3 bases; J trimming: 4 bases; junction bases outside the gene matches: 8. As DNA, the CDR3 is TGTGCCAGCAGCGCAGATGACAGGGGACTCTATGGCTACACCTTC. Its protein is CASSADDRGLYGYTF.

CDR3 region: CASRLTGREQYF. CDR3 coding DNA: TGTGCCAGCAGATTGACAGGGCGCGAGCAGTACTTC. The V gene is TRBV28, the J gene TRBJ2-7; 7 positions agree with TRBD1. This CDR3 is built from 12 residues. Germline V gene sequence: CDR1 MDHEN, CDR2 SYDVKM. The V gene end was trimmed by 6 bases and the J gene end by 6 bases; junction bases not matched to a gene: 5.

This rearrangement joins TRBV5-1 to TRBJ1-2, with TRBD1 matching 10 bases. CDR3 size: 12 residues. Germline CDR1 is SGHRS and CDR2 is YFSETQ. J was trimmed by 10 bases and V by 4 bases; bases with no gene match: 4. The chain's CDR3 is CASSPGTGDYTF. CDR3 nucleotides: TGCGCCAGCAGCCCCGGGACAGGGGACTACACCTTC.

The chain joins TRBV5-5 to TRBJ1-3; tentative D call: TRBD1 (5 bases). CDR3 length equals 14 residues. The germline V gene encodes CDR1 SGHKS and CDR2 YYEKEE (reference sequence). V lost 6 bases and J lost 2, with 12 bases in between. The CDR3 DNA follows: TGTGCCAGCATAAGTGGCAGGGCTGGAAACACCATATATTTT. Translating it yields CASISGRAGNTIYF.

The genes are TRBV5-4 and TRBJ1-6; TRBD1 matches 8 bases. The CDR3 is 17 residues long. CDR1 and CDR2 (germline): SGHNT, YYREEE (reference sequence). The ends lost 1 base at V and 7 bases at J; junction bases unmatched: 10. CDR3 sequence reads: CASSLMGQAPPNSPLHF. The CDR3 DNA reads TGTGCCAGCAGCTTGATGGGACAGGCCCCTCCAAATTCACCCCTCCACTTT.

V and J are TRBV28 and TRBJ1-2; 12 positions agree with TRBD1. J lost 6 bases, V lost 4 bases, and 6 bases had no gene match. The CDR3 has 15 residues. Per germline, CDR1 MDHEN and CDR2 SYDVKM. CDR3 in DNA: TGTGCCAGCAGTTCTCAGGGACAGGGGGCTCATGGCTACACCTTC. Its translation is CASSSQGQGAHGYTF.

The rearrangement joins TRBV30 to TRBJ1-3; no reliable D call. Trimming shortened V by 0 bases and J by 0 bases, and 12 bases separated the two germline ends. The CDR3 has 16 amino acids. Per germline, CDR1 GTSNPN and CDR2 SVGIG (reference sequence). The CDR3 reads CAWSVLGTNSGNTIYF. DNA for the CDR3: TGTGCCTGGAGTGTACTAGGAACTAACTCTGGAAACACCATATATTTT.

The CDR3 sequence: CTSSQYGGSTDTQYF. The CDR3 coding sequence is TGCACCAGCAGCCAGTACGGCGGAAGCACAGATACGCAGTATTTT. The rearrangement links TRBV1 to TRBJ2-3; the table gives TRBD2 as D, unverified against the DNA. TRBV1 is termed a pseudogene. CDR3 length: 15 residues.

This clone was counted once. The CDR3 DNA sequence: TGTGCCAGCAGCCCCCCGGTCACTGAAGCTTTCTTT. Protein sequence: CASSPPVTEAFF. The chain couples TRBV7-9 to TRBJ1-1; D ambiguous. The CDR3 is 12 residues long. V lost 5 bases, J lost 4 bases, and 8 bases lay in between. Germline values: CDR1 SEHNR, CDR2 FQNEAQ (reference sequence).

The genes are TRBV6-4 and TRBJ1-5; D remains unclear. Germline CDR1 and CDR2: MRHNA and SNTAGT. The V gene lost 2 bases and the J gene lost 2 bases, with 19 bases spanning the gap. The CDR3 has 18 amino acids. The CDR3 region is CASSDKGGPEHGNQPQHF. DNA of the CDR3: TGTGCCAGCAGTGACAAAGGCGGCCCGGAACATGGCAATCAGCCCCAGCATTTT.

The chain has TRBV4-3 and TRBJ2-7; TRBD2 matches 8 bases. This CDR3 is built from 21 residues. J gave up 4 bases and V 0 bases, and 23 bases lay outside the gene matches. Per the germline V gene, CDR1 is LGHNA and CDR2 is YSLEER. For the CDR3, the DNA is TGCGCCAGCAGCCAAGATATGGGGGAGAGCGGGCGAGCGGGAGTTCATTACGAGCAGTACTTC. This codes for CASSQDMGESGRAGVHYEQYF.

The V gene is TRBV6-5, the J gene TRBJ2-7; the D gene is possibly TRBD1 (6 bases). The V gene's germline CDR1 is MNHEY and CDR2 SVGAGI. The CDR3 totals 12 residues. The V end was cut by 6 bases, the J end by 3 bases, with 9 bases between. The chain's CDR3 is CASSGQNYEQYF. DNA for the CDR3: TGTGCCAGCAGCGGACAGAACTACGAGCAGTACTTC.

The chain employs TRBV30 and TRBJ2-5; unclear D gene. Trimming pared 0 bases from V and 5 bases from J, leaving 4 bases between. CDR1 and CDR2 (germline): GTSNPN, SVGIG (reference sequence). The CDR3 sequence is 11 residues long. The chain's CDR3 is CAWSVQETQYF. Written as DNA, the CDR3 is TGTGCCTGGAGTGTACAGGAGACCCAGTACTTC.

The J gene is TRBJ2-7, the V gene TRBV21-1; the DNA was not compared with TRBD2, the D call given in the table. TRBV21-1 is tagged as a pseudogene. This CDR3 is 14 amino acids long. CDR3 bases: TGTGCCAGCAGCCTACGCCACTCGCCTTTCGAGCAGTACTTC. It codes for CASSLRHSPFEQYF.

In nucleotides, the CDR3 is TGTGCCAGCAGCGCGGGGAACTATGGCTACACCTTC. Protein: CASSAGNYGYTF. The chain uses TRBV9 and TRBJ1-2; D gene uncertain. Per germline, CDR1 SGDLS and CDR2 YYNGEE. Trimming stripped 3 bases from V and 2 bases from J, with 5 bases between. This CDR3 is built from 12 residues. Based on the CDR3 plus reference TRBV9 and TRBJ1-2, the full variable domain is DSGVTQTPKHLITATGQRVTLRCSPRSGDLSVYWYQQSLDQGLQFLIQYYNGEERAKGNILERFSAQQFPDLHSELNLSSLELGDSALYFCASSAGNYGYTFGSGTRLTVV.

This chain links TRBV7-2 with TRBJ2-1; TRBD2 agrees at 13 bases. The CDR3 extends over 14 amino acids. Germline values: CDR1 SGHTA, CDR2 FQGNSA. Trimming took 5 bases from V and 15 from J; bases not matched to a gene: 10. The CDR3 coding sequence is TGTGCCAGCAGCGACCCCACTAGCGGGAGGGTTCTGTTCTTC. Its protein product is CASSDPTSGRVLFF.

The chain joins TRBV4-3 to TRBJ1-4, with 7 bases aligning to TRBD1. This CDR3 spans 15 amino acids. With 1 base clipped from V and 4 bases from J, the junction kept 3 bases outside the gene matches. Germline assignment: CDR1 LGHNA and CDR2 YSLEER. The CDR3 nucleotides are TGCGCCAGCAGCCAAGGCCAGGGGGGTAATGAAAAACTGTTTTTT. Translated: CASSQGQGGNEKLFF.

This chain joins TRBV11-2 and TRBJ1-2, with D uncertain. The length of the CDR3 is 15 residues. The V end lost 3 bases, the J end lost 1 base, and 12 bases lay between the germline ends. Germline CDR1 and CDR2: SGHAT and FQNNGV. CDR3 bases: TGTGCCAGCAGCTTTTGGCGGGCTAGTAACTATGGCTACACCTTC. Encoded protein: CASSFWRASNYGYTF.

The chain recombines TRBV29-1 with TRBJ2-7, with TRBD1 as a possible D gene (6 bases). Trimming cost V 4 bases and J 2 bases, with 12 bases left between them. Germline V lookup: CDR1 SQVTM, CDR2 ANQGSEA. The CDR3 sequence is 13 residues long. The CDR3: CSVAGTITYEQYF. CDR3 nucleotide sequence: TGCAGCGTTGCGGGGACAATCACCTACGAGCAGTACTTC.

This clone was recorded only once. V gene TRBV5-6 combines with J gene TRBJ1-2, with 7 bases matching TRBD1. The CDR3 contains 14 residues. Germline V gene lookup returns CDR1 SGHDT and CDR2 YYEEEE. After removal of 0 bases from V and 3 bases from J, the junction contained 2 bases not matched to a gene. CDR3 sequence (DNA): TGTGCCAGCAGCTTGGAGGGGGCCTACTATGGCTACACCTTC. Translation: CASSLEGAYYGYTF.

The rearrangement links TRBV4-3 to TRBJ1-2, with 8 bases lining up with TRBD1. The CDR3 loop spans 15 amino acids. J was trimmed by 4 bases and V by 4 bases; bases with no gene match: 8. Germline CDR1 and CDR2: LGHNA and YSLEER. The CDR3 loop is CASSRGQGSGYGYTF. CDR3 coding DNA: TGCGCCAGCAGCCGAGGACAGGGATCTGGCTATGGCTACACCTTC.

The V call is TRBV6-5, the J call TRBJ2-7, with 7 bases matching TRBD1. Per the germline V gene, CDR1 is MNHEY and CDR2 is SVGAGI. J lost 2 bases, V lost 2 bases, and 6 bases had no gene match. The CDR3 has 15 amino acids. The CDR3 DNA reads TGTGCCAGCAGTTACCCCACCGACAGGGCCTACGAGCAGTACTTC. This encodes CASSYPTDRAYEQYF.

The J gene is TRBJ1-1, the V gene TRBV6-5; 8 bases line up with TRBD1. The CDR3 is 13 amino acids. The J segment lost 11 bases and the V segment lost 6 bases, leaving 11 bases of the junction unmatched. Germline lookup yields CDR1 MNHEY and CDR2 SVGAGI. As DNA, the CDR3 is TGTGCCAGCAGCATACAGGGGGAACTGGGGGCTTTCTTT. Protein product: CASSIQGELGAFF.

The CDR3 loop reads CASSQSEGFNYGYTF. The CDR3 DNA follows: TGTGCCAGCAGCCAGTCTGAGGGCTTCAACTATGGCTACACCTTC. The chain employs TRBV3-1 (or the pseudogene TRBV3-2) and TRBJ1-2; the D is unclear. CDR1 and CDR2 from the germline V gene are LGHDT and YNNKEL (reference sequence). The CDR3 has 15 residues. V was cut by 3 bases and J by 2 bases, with 13 bases left in between.

The V and J genes are TRBV5-4 and TRBJ2-7, with D hard to call. The V gene's germline CDR1 is SGHNT and CDR2 YYREEE (reference sequence). V lost 2 bases to trimming and J lost 5 bases, with 11 bases between them. The CDR3 spans 13 residues. Written as DNA, the CDR3 is TGTGCCAGCAGCTTAGGCAGGTCGAACGAGCAGTACTTC. This encodes CASSLGRSNEQYF. Combining the CDR3 with reference TRBV5-4 and TRBJ2-7 gives the whole variable domain ETGVTQSPTHLIKTRGQQVTLRCSSQSGHNTVSWYQQALGQGPQFIFQYYREEENGRGNFPPRFSGLQFPNYSSELNVNALELDDSALYLCASSLGRSNEQYFGPGTRLTVT.

The rearrangement links TRBV7-2 to TRBJ2-5; 7 bases are a match to TRBD2. The CDR3 extends over 15 amino acids. CDR1 and CDR2 from the germline V gene are SGHTA and FQGNSA. The V gene end was trimmed by 5 bases and the J gene end by 1 base; junction bases not matched to a gene: 7. CDR3 nucleotide sequence: TGTGCCAGCAGCGACGGAGGGACTACCCAAGAGACCCAGTACTTC. Its protein is CASSDGGTTQETQYF.

This clone was found a few times. This chain links TRBV20-1 with TRBJ1-2; 7 positions agree with TRBD1. This CDR3 region has 15 residues. Germline values: CDR1 DFQATT, CDR2 SNEGSKA (reference sequence). Trimming at V came to 3 bases and at J to 3 bases, leaving 10 bases not matched to a gene. CDR3 DNA: TGCAGTGCTAGTGCTTCACAGGGGTCGCACTATGGCTACACCTTC. This sequence encodes CSASASQGSHYGYTF.

The CDR3 coding sequence is TGTGCCAGTAGTTCCCCCCCCGGGATAACTGACAATCAGCCCCAGCATTTT. It specifies CASSSPPGITDNQPQHF. The J gene is TRBJ1-5, the V gene TRBV19; no firm D call. The CDR3 is 17 residues long. The germline CDR1 and CDR2 sequences are LNHDA and SQIVND (reference sequence). V was clipped by 5 bases and J by 3 bases, with 20 bases between them.

The chain has TRBV5-6 and TRBJ1-2; TRBD1 is a possible D gene (5 bases). The CDR3 runs 13 residues. V was clipped by 4 bases and J by 5 bases, with 12 bases between them. In germline, CDR1 is SGHDT, CDR2 YYEEEE. The CDR3 DNA is TGTGCCAGCAGCGGCGACAGCAAATATGGCTACACCTTC. Encoded protein: CASSGDSKYGYTF.

The rearrangement links TRBV5-6 to TRBJ1-6, with a weak D call TRBD1 (5 bases). The CDR3 contains 18 residues. The germline gives CDR1 SGHDT, CDR2 YYEEEE. V was shortened by 4 bases and J by 5 bases, with 22 bases between the two germline ends. The CDR3 here is CASSVRAGFLIDNSPLHF. The CDR3 DNA sequence: TGTGCCAGCAGCGTCAGGGCCGGCTTCCTGATAGATAATTCACCCCTCCACTTT.

This chain uses TRBV12-3 or TRBV12-4 with TRBJ1-5; D is perhaps TRBD1 (5 bases). The CDR3 has 12 amino acids. The V end lost 8 bases, the J end lost 6 bases, and 11 bases lay between the germline ends. The CDR3 region has the DNA TGTGCCAGCGCGCGTCAGGGTCAGCCCCAGCATTTT. It is translated as CASARQGQPQHF.

This clone has more than one count but fewer than ten. The chain employs TRBV27 and TRBJ2-3; weak D call: TRBD1 (6 bases). Germline lookup yields CDR1 MNHEY and CDR2 SMNVEV (reference sequence). Trimming stripped 3 bases from V and 2 bases from J, with 9 bases between. CDR3 length: 14 amino acids. Written as DNA, the CDR3 is TGTGCCAGCAGTTTCCGGGACAACACAGATACGCAGTATTTT. Protein sequence: CASSFRDNTDTQYF.